This paragraph reports one T cell receptor (beta chain). Antigen: not known. The data belong to a study of T cell responses to AZD1222 COVID-19 vaccine. General study points: Two doses of AZD1222 preceded a rise in Spike-specific TCR breadth and depth. Repertoires were sampled only after the peak T cell response. Vaccine-associated CD4 TCRs ranged over spike, dominating at 160-218 and 743-854. Donors were chiefly white British, with a greater number of females, and clonal diversity was perhaps underestimated.

TCRdb's copy holds only in-frame clones and misses some; the assay was immunoSEQ multiplex PCR. The profile covers about 150,000 clones, with 80% to 90% appearing a single time and 5.5% taken by the ten largest. CDR1 is SGHTA, CDR2 FQGNSA, per germline. CDR3 length equals 13 residues. Trimming took off 4 bases at V and 5 bases at J, with 9 bases between the two ends. This receptor was identified in an adult in good health. Here the sequenced sample was peripheral blood, taken on day 0 of MenACWY control vaccination. V usage is TRBV7-2 and J usage is TRBJ2-1, with D uncertain. CDR3 nucleotide sequence: TGTGCCAGCAGCTGGGGTGGCGACAATGAGCAGTTCTTC. This encodes CASSWGGDNEQFF.